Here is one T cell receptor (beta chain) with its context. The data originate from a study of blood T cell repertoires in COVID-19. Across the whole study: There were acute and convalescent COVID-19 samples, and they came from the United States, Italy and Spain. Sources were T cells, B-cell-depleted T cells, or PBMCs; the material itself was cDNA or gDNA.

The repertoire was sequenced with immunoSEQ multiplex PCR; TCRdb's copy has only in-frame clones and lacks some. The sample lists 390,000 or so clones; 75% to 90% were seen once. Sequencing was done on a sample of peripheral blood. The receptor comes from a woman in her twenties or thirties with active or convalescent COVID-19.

The CDR3 here is CAISDGLGSTEAFF. Here the CDR3 DNA reads TGTGCCATCAGTGATGGACTGGGGTCCACTGAAGCTTTCTTT. This chain joins TRBV10-3 and TRBJ1-1; D gene ambiguous. This CDR3 has 14 amino acids. CDR1 is ENHRY, CDR2 SYGVKD, per germline. V lost 3 bases and J lost 4, with 12 bases in between.